This TCR beta chain was observed in a study of blood T cell repertoires in COVID-19. On the study more broadly: There were acute and convalescent COVID-19 samples, and they came from the United States, Italy and Spain.

TCRdb's table, derived via immunoSEQ multiplex PCR, lists solely in-frame clones and lacks some. The table lists about 150,000 clones, 70% to 90% of them singletons. V shed 0 bases and J shed 6 bases, with 13 bases lying between them. In germline, CDR1 is SGHDT, CDR2 YYEEEE. This CDR3 is built from 14 residues. The sample taken for sequencing was peripheral blood. The sequence was collected from a woman in her 70s with acute or convalescent COVID-19. J is TRBJ2-7 and V is TRBV5-6; D not certain. CDR3 nucleotides: TGTGCCAGCAGCTTGGATTGGAACAGCCGCGAGCAGTACTTC. Protein sequence: CASSLDWNSREQYF.